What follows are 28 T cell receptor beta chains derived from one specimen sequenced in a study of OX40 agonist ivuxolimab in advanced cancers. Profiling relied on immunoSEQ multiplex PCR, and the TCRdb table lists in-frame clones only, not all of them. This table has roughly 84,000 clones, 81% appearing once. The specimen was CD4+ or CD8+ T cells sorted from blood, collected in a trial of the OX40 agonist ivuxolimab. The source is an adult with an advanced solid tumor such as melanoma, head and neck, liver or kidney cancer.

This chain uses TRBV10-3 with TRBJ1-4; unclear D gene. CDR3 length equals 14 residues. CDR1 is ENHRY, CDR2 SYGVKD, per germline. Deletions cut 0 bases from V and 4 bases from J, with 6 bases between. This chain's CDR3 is CAISESGFNEKLFF. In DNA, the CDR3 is TGTGCCATCAGTGAGTCTGGGTTTAATGAAAAACTGTTTTTT.

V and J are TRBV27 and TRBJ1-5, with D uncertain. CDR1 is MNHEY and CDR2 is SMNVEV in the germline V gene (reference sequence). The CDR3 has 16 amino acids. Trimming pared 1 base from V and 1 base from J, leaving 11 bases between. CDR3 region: CASSLYGSLSNQPQHF. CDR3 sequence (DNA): TGTGCCAGCAGTTTATATGGCAGTCTAAGCAATCAGCCCCAGCATTTT.

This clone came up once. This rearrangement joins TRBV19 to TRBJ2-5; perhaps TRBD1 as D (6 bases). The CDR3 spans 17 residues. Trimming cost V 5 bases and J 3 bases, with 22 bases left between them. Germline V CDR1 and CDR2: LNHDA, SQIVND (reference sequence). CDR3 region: CASSVRPQDRPEETQYF. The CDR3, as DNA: TGTGCCAGTAGTGTCCGCCCACAAGACAGGCCCGAAGAGACCCAGTACTTC. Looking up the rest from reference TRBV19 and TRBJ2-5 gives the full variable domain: DGGITQSPKYLFRKEGQNVTLSCEQNLNHDAMYWYRQDPGQGLRLIYYSQIVNDFQKGDIAEGYSVSREKKESFPLTVTSAQKNPTAFYLCASSVRPQDRPEETQYFGPGTRLLVL.

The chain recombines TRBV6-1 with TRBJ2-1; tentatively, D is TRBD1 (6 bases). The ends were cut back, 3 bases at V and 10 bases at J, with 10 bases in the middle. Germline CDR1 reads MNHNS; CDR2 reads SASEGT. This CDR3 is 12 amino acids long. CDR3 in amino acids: CASSDGGNEQFF. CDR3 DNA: TGTGCCAGCAGTGATGGGGGCAACGAGCAGTTCTTC.

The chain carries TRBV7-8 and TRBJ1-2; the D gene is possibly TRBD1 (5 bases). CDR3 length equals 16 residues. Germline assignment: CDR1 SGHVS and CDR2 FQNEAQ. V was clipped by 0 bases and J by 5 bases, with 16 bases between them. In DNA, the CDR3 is TGTGCCAGCAGCTTAGCCCGGGACCCCGAGGCTTATGGCTACACCTTC. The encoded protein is CASSLARDPEAYGYTF.

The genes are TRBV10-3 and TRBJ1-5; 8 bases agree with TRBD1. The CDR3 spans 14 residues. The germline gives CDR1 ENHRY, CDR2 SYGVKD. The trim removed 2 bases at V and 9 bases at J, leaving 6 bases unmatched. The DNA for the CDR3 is TGTGCCATCAGTGAGGGGACAGGTGGTGTGCCCCAGCATTTT. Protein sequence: CAISEGTGGVPQHF.

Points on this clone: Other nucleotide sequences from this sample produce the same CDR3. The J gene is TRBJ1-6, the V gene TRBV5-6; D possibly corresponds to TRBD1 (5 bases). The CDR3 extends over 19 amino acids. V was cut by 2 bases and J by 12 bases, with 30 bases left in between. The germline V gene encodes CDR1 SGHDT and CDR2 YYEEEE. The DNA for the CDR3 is TGTGCCAGCAGCTTTTTTAGCAGCCAGGGAGGGGTGGGTTCACTACCCCTCCACTTT. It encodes CASSFFSSQGGVGSLPLHF.

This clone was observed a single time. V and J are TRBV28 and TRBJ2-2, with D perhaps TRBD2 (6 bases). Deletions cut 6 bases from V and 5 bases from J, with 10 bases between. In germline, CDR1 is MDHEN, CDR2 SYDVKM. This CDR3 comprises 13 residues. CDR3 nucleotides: TGTGCCAGCAGCCGAGGAGGGACCGGGGAGCTGTTTTTT. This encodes CASSRGGTGELFF.

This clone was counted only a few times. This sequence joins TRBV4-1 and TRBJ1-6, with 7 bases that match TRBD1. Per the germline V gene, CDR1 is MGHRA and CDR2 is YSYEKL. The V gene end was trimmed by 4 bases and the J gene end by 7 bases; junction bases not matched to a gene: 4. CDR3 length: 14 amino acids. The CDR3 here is CASSLQGDNSPLHF. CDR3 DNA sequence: TGCGCCAGCAGCCTCCAGGGGGACAATTCACCCCTCCACTTT.

The CDR3 protein is CASSLVGDSNQPQHF. The CDR3 coding sequence is TGCGCCAGCAGCTTGGTTGGCGATAGCAATCAGCCCCAGCATTTT. The chain is built from TRBV5-1 and TRBJ1-5; no clear D gene. The germline V gene has CDR1 SGHRS and CDR2 YFSETQ. This CDR3 is 15 amino acids long. Trimming took 0 bases from V and 0 from J, leaving 7 bases between them.

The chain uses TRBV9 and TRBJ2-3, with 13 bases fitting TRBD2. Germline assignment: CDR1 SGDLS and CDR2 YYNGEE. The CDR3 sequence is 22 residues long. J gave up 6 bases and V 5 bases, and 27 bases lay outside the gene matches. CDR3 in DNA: TGTGCCAGCAGAGCGGGGGCGACCCGAGGGCCTGGACTAGCGGGAGTCATGGATACGCAGTATTTT. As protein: CASRAGATRGPGLAGVMDTQYF.

CDR3 protein: CASTTFSAQGEMYNSPLHF. The CDR3 DNA is TGTGCCAGTACCACTTTCTCGGCACAGGGAGAAATGTATAATTCACCCCTCCACTTT. V and J are TRBV19 and TRBJ1-6; D possibly corresponds to TRBD1 (6 bases). The CDR3 covers 19 residues. The V end was cut by 7 bases, the J end by 4 bases, with 26 bases between. Germline V CDR1 and CDR2: LNHDA, SQIVND (reference sequence).

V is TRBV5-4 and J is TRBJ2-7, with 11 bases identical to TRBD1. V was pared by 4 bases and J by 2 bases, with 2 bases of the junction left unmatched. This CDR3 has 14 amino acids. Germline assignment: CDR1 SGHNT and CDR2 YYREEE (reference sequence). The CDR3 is CASSPGQGAYEQYF. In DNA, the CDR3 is TGTGCCAGCAGCCCGGGACAGGGGGCCTACGAGCAGTACTTC. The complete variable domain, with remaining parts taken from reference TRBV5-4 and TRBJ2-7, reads ETGVTQSPTHLIKTRGQQVTLRCSSQSGHNTVSWYQQALGQGPQFIFQYYREEENGRGNFPPRFSGLQFPNYSSELNVNALELDDSALYLCASSPGQGAYEQYFGPGTRLTVT.

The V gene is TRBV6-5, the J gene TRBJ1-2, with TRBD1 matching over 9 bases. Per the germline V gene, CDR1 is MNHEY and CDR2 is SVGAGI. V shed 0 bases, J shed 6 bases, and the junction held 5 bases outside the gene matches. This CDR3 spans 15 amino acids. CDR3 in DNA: TGTGCCAGCAGTTACTCCCGGGACAGGGTGAATGGCTACACCTTC. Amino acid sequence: CASSYSRDRVNGYTF.

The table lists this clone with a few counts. CDR3 amino acids: CASSLLIGGLTEAFF. The DNA of the CDR3 is TGTGCCAGCAGCTTGTTAATCGGGGGATTAACTGAAGCTTTCTTT. The rearrangement joins TRBV5-5 to TRBJ1-1; D perhaps matches TRBD1 (5 bases). Trimming removed 1 base from V and 5 bases from J, with 15 bases in between. Germline V gives CDR1 SGHKS, CDR2 YYEKEE (reference sequence). This CDR3 has 15 residues.

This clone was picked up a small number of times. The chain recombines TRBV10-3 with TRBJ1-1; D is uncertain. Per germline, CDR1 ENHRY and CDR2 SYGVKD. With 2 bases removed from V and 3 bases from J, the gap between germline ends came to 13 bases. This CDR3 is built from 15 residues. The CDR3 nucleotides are TGTGCCATCAGTGAGCCCCGATTGAAGGACACTGAAGCTTTCTTT. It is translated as CAISEPRLKDTEAFF.

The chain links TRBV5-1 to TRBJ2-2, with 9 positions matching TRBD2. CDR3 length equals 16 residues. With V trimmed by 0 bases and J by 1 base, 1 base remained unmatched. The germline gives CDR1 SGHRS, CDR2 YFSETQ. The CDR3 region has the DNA TGCGCCAGCAGCTTGGCGACTAGCGGGAACACCGGGGAGCTGTTTTTT. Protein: CASSLATSGNTGELFF.

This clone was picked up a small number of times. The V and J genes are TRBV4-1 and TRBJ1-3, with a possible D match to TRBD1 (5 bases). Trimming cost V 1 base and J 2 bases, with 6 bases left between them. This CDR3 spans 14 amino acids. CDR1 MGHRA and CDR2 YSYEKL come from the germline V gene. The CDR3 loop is CASSQAGPGNTIYF. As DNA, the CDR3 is TGCGCCAGCAGCCAAGCAGGGCCTGGAAACACCATATATTTT.

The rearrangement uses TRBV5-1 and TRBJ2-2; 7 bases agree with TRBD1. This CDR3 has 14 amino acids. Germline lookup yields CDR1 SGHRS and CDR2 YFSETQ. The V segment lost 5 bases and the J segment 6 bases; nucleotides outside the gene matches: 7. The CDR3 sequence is CASRSTGVSGELFF. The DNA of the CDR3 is TGCGCCAGCAGATCCACAGGGGTCTCCGGGGAGCTGTTTTTT.

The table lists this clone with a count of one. CDR3 DNA sequence: TGTGCCAGCTCACCACCGGCAGGGGAGATAAGAGAAGCTTTCTTT. Residues: CASSPPAGEIREAFF. This chain uses TRBV18 with TRBJ1-1, with D possibly matching TRBD1 (6 bases). CDR3 size: 15 residues. Germline V CDR1 and CDR2: KGHSH, LQKENI. The V gene lost 0 bases and the J gene lost 8 bases, with 16 bases spanning the gap.

CDR3 coding DNA: TGTGCCAGCAGTTGGGCGGAGACCTACGAGCAGTACTTC. Translating gives CASSWAETYEQYF. The rearrangement links TRBV6-6 to TRBJ2-7; D is uncertain. CDR3 length: 13 residues. The germline V and J ends were trimmed by 4 bases and 2 bases, with 9 bases remaining between them. The germline V gene encodes CDR1 MNHNY and CDR2 SVGAGI (reference sequence).

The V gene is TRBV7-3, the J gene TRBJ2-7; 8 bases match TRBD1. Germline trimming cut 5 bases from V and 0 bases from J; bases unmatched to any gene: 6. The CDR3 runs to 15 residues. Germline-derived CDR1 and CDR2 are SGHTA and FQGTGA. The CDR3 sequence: CASSPWDRSSYEQYF. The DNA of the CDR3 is TGTGCCAGCAGCCCATGGGACAGGAGCTCCTACGAGCAGTACTTC.

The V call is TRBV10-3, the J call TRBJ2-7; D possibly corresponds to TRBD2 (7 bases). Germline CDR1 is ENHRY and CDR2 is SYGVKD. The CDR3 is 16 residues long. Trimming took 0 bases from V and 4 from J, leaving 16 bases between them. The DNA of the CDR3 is TGTGCCATCAGTGAGTCTCGCGGGGGCGAGAAGTACGAGCAGTACTTC. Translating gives CAISESRGGEKYEQYF.

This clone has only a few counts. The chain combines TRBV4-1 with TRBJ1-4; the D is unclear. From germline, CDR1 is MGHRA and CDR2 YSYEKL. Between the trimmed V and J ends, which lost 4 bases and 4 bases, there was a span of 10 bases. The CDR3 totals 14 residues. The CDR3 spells CASSPTVLNEKLFF. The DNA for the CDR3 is TGCGCCAGCAGCCCGACCGTCCTTAATGAAAAACTGTTTTTT.

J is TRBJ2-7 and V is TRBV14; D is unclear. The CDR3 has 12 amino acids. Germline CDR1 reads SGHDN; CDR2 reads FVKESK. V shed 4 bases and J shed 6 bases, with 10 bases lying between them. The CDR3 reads CASSPHPSEQYF. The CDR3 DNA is TGTGCCAGCAGCCCGCACCCGAGCGAGCAGTACTTC.

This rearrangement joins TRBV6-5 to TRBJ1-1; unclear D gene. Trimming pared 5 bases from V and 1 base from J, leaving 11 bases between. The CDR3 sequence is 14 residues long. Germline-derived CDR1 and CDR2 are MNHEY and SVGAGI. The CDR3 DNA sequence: TGTGCCAGCAGTCCCTCGCGGGGGAACACTGAAGCTTTCTTT. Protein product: CASSPSRGNTEAFF.

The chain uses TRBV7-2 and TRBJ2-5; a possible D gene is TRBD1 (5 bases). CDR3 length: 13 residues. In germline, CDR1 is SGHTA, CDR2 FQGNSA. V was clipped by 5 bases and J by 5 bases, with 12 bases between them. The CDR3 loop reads CASSPGPGETQYF. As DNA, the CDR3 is TGTGCCAGCAGCCCCGGGCCAGGGGAGACCCAGTACTTC. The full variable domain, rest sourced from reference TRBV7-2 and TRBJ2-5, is GAGVSQSPSNKVTEKGKDVELRCDPISGHTALYWYRQSLGQGLEFLIYFQGNSAPDKSGLPSDRFSAERTGGSVSTLTIQRTQQEDSAVYLCASSPGPGETQYFGPGTRLLVL.

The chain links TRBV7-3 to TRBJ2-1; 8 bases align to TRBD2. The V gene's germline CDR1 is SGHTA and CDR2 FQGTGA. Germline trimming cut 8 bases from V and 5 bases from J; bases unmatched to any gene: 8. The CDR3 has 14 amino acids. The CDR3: CASRLTSGNNEQFF. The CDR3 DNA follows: TGTGCCAGCCGGCTTACTAGCGGAAACAATGAGCAGTTCTTC.